A single T cell receptor beta chain is shown here with its context. Trimming removed 2 bases from V and 6 bases from J, with 10 bases in between. Germline CDR1 is MNHNS and CDR2 is SASEGT. There are 13 residues in the CDR3. Profiling relied on immunoSEQ multiplex PCR, and the TCRdb table lists in-frame clones only, not all of them. The repertoire has about 68,000 clones, roughly 87% of them found once; the top ten carry about 6.6%. This sample is drawn from a study of blood T cell repertoires in COVID-19. Study information: Material from acute and convalescent COVID-19 was sourced from the United States, Italy and Spain. From T cells, B-cell-depleted T cells, or PBMCs came the material, which was cDNA or gDNA.

The sequencing sample was made of peripheral blood. This receptor was obtained from a man aged 50 or older with active COVID-19. The V and J genes are TRBV6-1 and TRBJ1-2; D may be TRBD1 (5 bases). The CDR3 here is CASSETGGDGYTF. The CDR3 DNA is TGTGCCAGCAGTGAAACCGGGGGGGATGGCTACACCTTC.